The present entry profiles one T cell receptor beta chain with its context. Its antigen is unidentified. These data originate in a study of T-cell memory formation after mild COVID-19. This CDR3 region has 15 residues. Germline CDR1 reads MNHEY; CDR2 reads SMNVEV (reference sequence). V lost 8 bases, J lost 2 bases, and 11 bases stayed unmatched. Study-wide points: Pre-infection memory held some responding clones, suggesting pre-existing cross-reactive T cells responded.

Barcoded TCR alpha and TCR beta cDNA libraries with UMIs came from 5'RACE using constant-segment primers. Each CDR3 protein gets one entry after TCRdb re-called the 5' RACE reads with MiXCR. The sample records about 350,000 distinct CDR3 sequences, approximately 13% being singletons. The TCR originated in a man younger than 35 who had mild COVID-19 (a few samples of this study predate the infection). Cell type and time point are not known. The chain employs TRBV27 and TRBJ2-5, with 7 bases fitting TRBD2. The sequenced sample consisted of PBMCs or a T cell subset sorted from them (not recorded which). Written as DNA, the CDR3 is TGTGCCAGCCGAAGTTGGGGGGGTACTCAAGAGACCCAGTACTTC. This sequence encodes CASRSWGGTQETQYF.